This T cell receptor (beta chain) was retrieved from a study of spatial heterogeneity in lung cancer. Each CDR3 protein is one row after TCRdb ran MiXCR on the 5' RACE reads. The table lists roughly 28,000 distinct CDR3 sequences, 7.5% to 10% of them singletons, with around 36% in the top ten. In this sample, this clonotype turned up many times. Time point: sample taken at primary tumor resection. In each case, whole RNA from tumor, nontumor lung or frozen PBMC was sequenced unsorted. The sequence was collected from a female donor with early-stage non-small cell lung cancer. The sequencing used PBMCs, collected at surgery.

As DNA, the CDR3 is TGCGCCAGCAGCCAAGAGCTGACTAGCGGGCACACAGATACGCAGTATTTT. Its translation is CASSQELTSGHTDTQYF. The chain joins TRBV4-1 to TRBJ2-3; 10 bases align to TRBD2. The junction had 5 bases not matched to a gene; V was cut back by 0 bases and J by 2 bases. The CDR3 is made up of 17 amino acids. Germline-derived CDR1 and CDR2 are MGHRA and YSYEKL.